Each of the 26 T cell receptor beta chains below was sequenced from the same sample in a study of neurological immune-mediated disorders. TCRdb analysed the 5' RACE reads with MiXCR anew, one entry per CDR3 protein. This sample yields tens of thousands of distinct CDR3 sequences, of which roughly 3.5% are seen a single time; around 3.1% belongs to the top ten. Sequenced material: PBMCs. These receptors all stem from a woman in her 50s with multiple sclerosis.

This clonotype was found many times. This chain connects TRBV7-9 to TRBJ1-2; D unresolved. In germline, CDR1 is SEHNR, CDR2 FQNEAQ (reference sequence). Trimming took off 1 base at V and 3 bases at J, with 3 bases between the two ends. The CDR3 covers 12 residues. In DNA form, the CDR3 reads TGTGCCAGCAGCTTAGAGTACTATGGCTACACCTTC. This codes for CASSLEYYGYTF.

This clonotype was counted many times. The chain combines TRBV29-1 with TRBJ1-2; D ambiguous. Deletions cut 4 bases from V and 0 bases from J, with 12 bases between. Germline assignment: CDR1 SQVTM and CDR2 ANQGSEA. There are 14 residues in the CDR3. This CDR3 is CSVGLAAPNYGYTF. CDR3 bases: TGCAGCGTTGGTCTAGCGGCCCCTAACTATGGCTACACCTTC.

The V gene is TRBV18, the J gene TRBJ2-7, with 7 bases matching TRBD2. The CDR3 consists of 15 residues. Germline V CDR1 and CDR2: KGHSH, LQKENI. With V trimmed by 3 bases and J by 5 bases, 10 bases remained unmatched. In DNA, the CDR3 is TGTGCCAGCTCACCTCGGACTAGATTAGATCACGAGCAGTACTTC. This sequence encodes CASSPRTRLDHEQYF.

This clonotype came up many times. This chain links TRBV7-2 with TRBJ2-1; 12 bases line up with TRBD2. Germline CDR1 reads SGHTA; CDR2 reads FQGNSA. CDR3 length: 15 residues. Trimming removed 6 bases from V and 4 bases from J; junction bases left unmatched: 4. CDR3 bases: TGTGCCAGCAGACCCACTAGCGGGGGGTACAATGAGCAGTTCTTC. It codes for CASRPTSGGYNEQFF.

This clonotype was observed many times. This chain links TRBV20-1 with TRBJ2-7; tentative D call: TRBD1 (5 bases). The CDR3 contains 14 residues. Germline V CDR1 and CDR2: DFQATT, SNEGSKA (reference sequence). V lost 5 bases and J lost 0, with 14 bases in between. The CDR3 reads CSAADSSSSYEQYF. CDR3 in DNA: TGCAGTGCTGCTGACAGTTCGAGCTCCTACGAGCAGTACTTC.

This clonotype has at least ten counts. The V and J genes are TRBV5-1 and TRBJ2-4, with D possibly matching TRBD2 (6 bases). The CDR3 length is 16 residues. The germline V gene has CDR1 SGHRS and CDR2 YFSETQ. V lost 4 bases and J lost 1, with 15 bases in between. As DNA, the CDR3 is TGCGCCAGCAGCCCCGGGGGTCTAAGTGCCAAAAACATTCAGTACTTC. Its translation is CASSPGGLSAKNIQYF.

With regard to this clonotype: The junction differs from germline at one of its ends, possibly a read error. CDR3 DNA: TGTGCCAGCAGCCTCTCCTACAATGCGCAGTTCTTC. Protein sequence: CASSLSYNAQFF. The chain joins TRBV7-8 to TRBJ2-1, with D hard to call. Germline CDR1 is SGHVS and CDR2 is FQNEAQ. CDR3 length: 12 amino acids.

This clonotype was recorded at least ten times. The CDR3 is CASSSTGSYWTDTQYF. The CDR3 bases are TGCGCCAGCAGCTCAACAGGGAGTTATTGGACAGATACGCAGTATTTT. V gene TRBV5-1 combines with J gene TRBJ2-3, with D possibly matching TRBD1 (6 bases). This CDR3 comprises 16 residues. Germline CDR1 and CDR2: SGHRS and YFSETQ. With 3 bases removed from V and 3 bases from J, the gap between germline ends came to 17 bases.

This clonotype has ten or more counts. The chain recombines TRBV12-3 or TRBV12-4 with TRBJ1-1, with D uncertain. Trimming took off 3 bases at V and 8 bases at J, with 7 bases between the two ends. This CDR3 has 11 amino acids. Here the CDR3 reads CASSFRREAFF. The CDR3 DNA sequence: TGTGCCAGCAGTTTTCGGCGGGAAGCTTTCTTT.

This clonotype was counted at least ten times. The chain has TRBV5-6 and TRBJ2-4; 7 nucleotides match TRBD1. Per germline, CDR1 SGHDT and CDR2 YYEEEE. This CDR3 spans 15 amino acids. J lost 3 bases, V lost 2 bases, and 5 bases had no gene match. The CDR3 region is CASSFGDRRKNIQYF. CDR3 bases: TGTGCCAGCAGCTTTGGGGACAGACGCAAAAACATTCAGTACTTC.

At least ten counts were recorded for this clonotype. The V gene is TRBV7-9, the J gene TRBJ2-5; tentative D call: TRBD1 (7 bases). The CDR3 loop spans 15 amino acids. Germline V CDR1 and CDR2: SEHNR, FQNEAQ (reference sequence). V was clipped by 5 bases and J by 4 bases, with 17 bases between them. CDR3 bases: TGTGCCAGCAGCCGGTCCCGGAGGGGGCTAGAGACCCAGTACTTC. Its translation is CASSRSRRGLETQYF.

With regard to this clonotype: A much more abundant neighbour one base away suggests this may be a read error. The CDR3 loop is CSASPREGQYYEQYF. Here the CDR3 DNA reads TGCAGTGCTAGCCCCCGGGAGGGCCAATACTACGAGCAGTACTTC. This chain links TRBV20-1 with TRBJ2-7; 8 bases map to TRBD2. V shed 3 bases and J 3 bases; nucleotides not matched to a gene: 10. Germline V lookup: CDR1 DFQATT, CDR2 SNEGSKA (reference sequence). CDR3 size: 15 residues.

This clonotype was seen many times. The J gene is TRBJ2-1, the V gene TRBV4-1; 7 nucleotides align to TRBD1. Per the germline V gene, CDR1 is MGHRA and CDR2 is YSYEKL. CDR3 size: 17 residues. Unmatched junction bases numbered 9, after V lost 3 bases and J lost 1 base. CDR3 sequence reads: CASSQRSQGLSYNEQFF. In DNA, the CDR3 is TGCGCCAGCAGCCAGAGATCACAGGGGTTATCCTACAATGAGCAGTTCTTC.

The chain couples TRBV12-3 or TRBV12-4 to TRBJ2-7; no clear D gene. The CDR3 runs to 15 residues. V lost 0 bases and J lost 2, with 11 bases in between. CDR3 protein: CASSLAPRRTYEQYF. The DNA for the CDR3 is TGTGCCAGCAGTTTAGCCCCCCGTCGGACCTACGAGCAGTACTTC.

Ten or more counts support this clonotype. The V call is TRBV11-2, the J call TRBJ2-7; tentative D call: TRBD2 (5 bases). CDR1 is SGHAT and CDR2 is FQNNGV in the germline V gene. The length of the CDR3 is 13 residues. Trimming removed 6 bases from V and 5 bases from J, with 14 bases in between. This CDR3 reads CASREVLNDEQYF. In DNA form, the CDR3 reads TGTGCCAGCAGGGAGGTTCTAAATGACGAGCAGTACTTC.

This clonotype came up many times. The chain recombines TRBV6-5 with TRBJ2-7, with 11 bases identical to TRBD2. J lost 2 bases, V lost 2 bases, and 11 bases had no gene match. The CDR3 spans 18 residues. Germline values: CDR1 MNHEY, CDR2 SVGAGI. DNA for the CDR3: TGTGCCAGCAGTTACCAGGCGCCTACTAGCGGGGGAACCTACGAGCAGTACTTC. Translating gives CASSYQAPTSGGTYEQYF.

This clonotype was found many times. The V gene is TRBV7-9, the J gene TRBJ2-2, with D perhaps being TRBD1 or TRBD2 (6 bases each). Germline V gives CDR1 SEHNR, CDR2 FQNEAQ (reference sequence). This CDR3 has 17 residues. V was pared by 5 bases and J by 4 bases, with 20 bases between. The CDR3 DNA reads TGTGCCAGCAGCCCCAGACTAGGTCTAGGGGGCACCGGGGAGCTGTTTTTT. Translating gives CASSPRLGLGGTGELFF.

This clonotype has at least ten counts. J is TRBJ1-3 and V is TRBV5-1; D is unresolved. The CDR3 runs to 14 residues. CDR1 and CDR2 from the germline V gene are SGHRS and YFSETQ. Trimming took 2 bases from V and 3 from J, leaving 9 bases between them. The CDR3 DNA reads TGCGCCAGCAGCTTAGGCCAGAATGGAAACACCATATATTTT. Amino acids: CASSLGQNGNTIYF.

The table lists this clonotype with many counts. The rearrangement uses TRBV7-8 and TRBJ2-3; 14 bases align to TRBD2. In germline, CDR1 is SGHVS, CDR2 FQNEAQ. This CDR3 region has 18 residues. V gave up 5 bases and J gave up 5 bases; unmatched junction bases: 12. This CDR3 is CASSRSRLAGGPRDTQYF. CDR3 in DNA: TGTGCCAGCAGCCGATCAAGACTAGCGGGGGGGCCGAGAGATACGCAGTATTTT.

This clonotype was recorded at least ten times. The genes are TRBV20-1 and TRBJ1-2; D unclear. CDR3 length equals 11 residues. The germline V and J ends were trimmed by 5 bases and 4 bases, with 8 bases remaining between them. Germline V gene sequence: CDR1 DFQATT, CDR2 SNEGSKA (reference sequence). The CDR3 loop is CSAYSGYGYTF. The DNA for the CDR3 is TGCAGTGCTTATTCGGGCTATGGCTACACCTTC.

This clonotype was seen ten or more times. The V gene is TRBV9, the J gene TRBJ1-1; the D is unclear. The germline CDR1 and CDR2 sequences are SGDLS and YYNGEE. Trimming stripped 4 bases from V and 5 bases from J, with 12 bases between. This CDR3 contains 13 residues. DNA of the CDR3: TGTGCCAGCAGCCCCACCATACTTACTGAAGCTTTCTTT. Translated: CASSPTILTEAFF.

This clonotype was observed a few times. The junction departs from germline at one end; a sequencing error may be responsible. Here the CDR3 reads CASSLGATVVNKTQNF. As DNA, the CDR3 is TGTGCCAGCAGTCTTGGGGCCACTGTCGTCAATAAGACCCAGAATTTT. V gene TRBV6-2 or TRBV6-3 combines with J gene TRBJ1-5; TRBD1 is a possible D gene (5 bases). Germline V CDR1 and CDR2: MNHEY, SVGEGT. The CDR3 length is 16 residues.

This clonotype was observed at least ten times. The V call is TRBV7-2, the J call TRBJ2-2, with 14 nucleotides matching TRBD2. The germline V gene encodes CDR1 SGHTA and CDR2 FQGNSA. The CDR3 runs 17 residues. Trimming removed 5 bases from V and 6 bases from J; junction bases left unmatched: 8. DNA of the CDR3: TGTGCCAGCAGCCGAACGGGACTAGCGGGGGCCTCCGGGGAGCTGTTTTTT. It codes for CASSRTGLAGASGELFF.

Concerning this clonotype: A read error is possible here, since a much larger clone lies one base away. This chain links TRBV7-9 with TRBJ2-7; 8 positions match TRBD1. The CDR3 has 15 amino acids. The V and J ends lost 3 bases and 6 bases, in that order; junction bases with no gene match: 10. Germline V lookup: CDR1 SEHNR, CDR2 FQNEAQ (reference sequence). CDR3 in amino acids: CASSLYRTGTGEQYF. CDR3 DNA: TGTGCCAGCAGCTTGTATCGGACAGGGACGGGCGAGCAGTACTTC.

As regards this clonotype: A much larger clone differs by one base, so this may be a read error. This chain joins TRBV20-1 and TRBJ2-2; TRBD2 matches 7 bases. With V trimmed by 6 bases and J by 0 bases, 1 base remained unmatched. Germline V lookup: CDR1 DFQATT, CDR2 SNEGSKA (reference sequence). The CDR3 is 13 residues long. CDR3 amino acids: CSAGLSNTGELFF. The CDR3, as DNA: TGCAGTGCGGGACTATCGAACACCGGGGAGCTGTTTTTT.

This clonotype was detected many times. V usage is TRBV28 and J usage is TRBJ1-1, with D perhaps matching TRBD1 (5 bases). Trimming left V 8 bases short and J 0 bases short, with 13 bases between. The CDR3 is made up of 14 amino acids. Germline assignment: CDR1 MDHEN and CDR2 SYDVKM. CDR3 nucleotide sequence: TGTGCCAGCCGCCCCGGAGGGGTGAACACTGAAGCTTTCTTT. This gives the protein CASRPGGVNTEAFF.